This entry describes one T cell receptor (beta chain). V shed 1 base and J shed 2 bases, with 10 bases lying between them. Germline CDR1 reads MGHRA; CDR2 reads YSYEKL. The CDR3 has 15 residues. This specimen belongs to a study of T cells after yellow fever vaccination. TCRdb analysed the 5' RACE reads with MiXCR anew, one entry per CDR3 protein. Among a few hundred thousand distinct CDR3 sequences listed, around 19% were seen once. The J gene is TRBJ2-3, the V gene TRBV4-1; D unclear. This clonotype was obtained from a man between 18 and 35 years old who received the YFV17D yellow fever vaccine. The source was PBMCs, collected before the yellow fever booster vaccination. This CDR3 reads CASSQVGLYTDTQYF. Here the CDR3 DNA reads TGCGCCAGCAGCCAAGTCGGTCTATACACAGATACGCAGTATTTT.